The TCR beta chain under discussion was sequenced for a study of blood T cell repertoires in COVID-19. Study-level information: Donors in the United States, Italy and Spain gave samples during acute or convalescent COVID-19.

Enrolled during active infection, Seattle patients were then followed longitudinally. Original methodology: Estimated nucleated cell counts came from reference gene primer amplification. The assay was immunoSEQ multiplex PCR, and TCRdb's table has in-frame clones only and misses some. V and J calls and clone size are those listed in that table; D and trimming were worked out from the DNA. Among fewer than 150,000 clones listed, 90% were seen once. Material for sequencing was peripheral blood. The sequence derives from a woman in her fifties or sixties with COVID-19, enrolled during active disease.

This chain's CDR3 is CASSFSTGRSEKLFF. The CDR3 bases are TGCGCCAGCAGCTTTTCGACGGGGAGGAGTGAAAAACTGTTTTTT. The J gene is TRBJ1-4, the V gene TRBV5-1; the D is unclear. CDR1 is SGHRS and CDR2 is YFSETQ in the germline V gene. Trimming took 2 bases from V and 7 from J, leaving 15 bases between them. This CDR3 is 15 amino acids long.